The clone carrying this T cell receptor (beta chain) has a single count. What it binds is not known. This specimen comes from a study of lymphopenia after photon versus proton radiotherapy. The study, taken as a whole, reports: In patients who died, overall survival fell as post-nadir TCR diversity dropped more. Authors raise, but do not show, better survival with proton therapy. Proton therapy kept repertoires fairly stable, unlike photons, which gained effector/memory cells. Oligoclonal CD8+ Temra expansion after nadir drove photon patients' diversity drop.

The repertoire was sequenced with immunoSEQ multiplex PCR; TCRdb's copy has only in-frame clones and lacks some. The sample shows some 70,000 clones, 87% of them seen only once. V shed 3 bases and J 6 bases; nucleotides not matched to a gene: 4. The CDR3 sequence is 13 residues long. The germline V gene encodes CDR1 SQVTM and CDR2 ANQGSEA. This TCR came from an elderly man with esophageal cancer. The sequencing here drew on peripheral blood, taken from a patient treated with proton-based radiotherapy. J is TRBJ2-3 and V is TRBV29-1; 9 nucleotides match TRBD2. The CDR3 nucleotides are TGCAGCGTTGAGCGGGGGGGCGGGGATACGCAGTATTTT. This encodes CSVERGGGDTQYF.